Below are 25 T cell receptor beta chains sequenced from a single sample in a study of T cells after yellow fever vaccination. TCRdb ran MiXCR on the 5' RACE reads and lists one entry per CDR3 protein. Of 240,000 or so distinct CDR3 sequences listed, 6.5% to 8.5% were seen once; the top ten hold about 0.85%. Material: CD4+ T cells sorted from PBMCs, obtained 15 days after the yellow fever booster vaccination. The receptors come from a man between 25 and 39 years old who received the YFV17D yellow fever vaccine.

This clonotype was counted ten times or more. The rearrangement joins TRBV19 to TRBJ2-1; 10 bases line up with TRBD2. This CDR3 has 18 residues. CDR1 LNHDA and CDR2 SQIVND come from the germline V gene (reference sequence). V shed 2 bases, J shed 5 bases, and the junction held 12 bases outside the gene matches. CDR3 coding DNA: TGTGCCAGTAGTATAAGTCTAGCGGGAGAATATGAAAACAATGAGCAGTTCTTC. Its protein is CASSISLAGEYENNEQFF. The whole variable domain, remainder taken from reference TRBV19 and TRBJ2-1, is DGGITQSPKYLFRKEGQNVTLSCEQNLNHDAMYWYRQDPGQGLRLIYYSQIVNDFQKGDIAEGYSVSREKKESFPLTVTSAQKNPTAFYLCASSISLAGEYENNEQFFGPGTRLTVL.

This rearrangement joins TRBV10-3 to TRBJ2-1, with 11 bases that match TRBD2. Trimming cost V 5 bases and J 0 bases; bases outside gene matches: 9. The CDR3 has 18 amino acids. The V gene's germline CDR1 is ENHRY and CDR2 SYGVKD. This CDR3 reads CAISMTSGMASSYNEQFF. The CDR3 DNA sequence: TGTGCCATCAGTATGACTAGCGGGATGGCCAGCTCCTACAATGAGCAGTTCTTC.

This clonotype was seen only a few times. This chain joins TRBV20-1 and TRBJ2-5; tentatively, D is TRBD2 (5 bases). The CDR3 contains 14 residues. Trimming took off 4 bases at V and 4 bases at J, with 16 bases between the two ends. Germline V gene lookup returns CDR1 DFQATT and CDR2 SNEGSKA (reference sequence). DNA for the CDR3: TGCAGTGCTAAAGGCGGGTCTAGTCGAGAGACCCAGTACTTC. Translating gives CSAKGGSSRETQYF.

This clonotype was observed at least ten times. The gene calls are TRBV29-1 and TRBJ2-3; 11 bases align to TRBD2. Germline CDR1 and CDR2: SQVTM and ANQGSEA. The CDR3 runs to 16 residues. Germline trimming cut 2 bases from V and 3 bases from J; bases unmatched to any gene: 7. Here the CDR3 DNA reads TGCAGCGTTGAAAGACTAGCGGGATATAGGACAGATACGCAGTATTTT. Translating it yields CSVERLAGYRTDTQYF.

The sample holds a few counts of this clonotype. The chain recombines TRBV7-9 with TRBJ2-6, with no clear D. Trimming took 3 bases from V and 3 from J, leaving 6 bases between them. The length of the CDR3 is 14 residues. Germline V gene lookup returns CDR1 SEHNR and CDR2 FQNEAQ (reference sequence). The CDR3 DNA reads TGTGCCAGCAGCTTCCTTGGTGGGGCCAACGTCCTGACTTTC. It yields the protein CASSFLGGANVLTF.

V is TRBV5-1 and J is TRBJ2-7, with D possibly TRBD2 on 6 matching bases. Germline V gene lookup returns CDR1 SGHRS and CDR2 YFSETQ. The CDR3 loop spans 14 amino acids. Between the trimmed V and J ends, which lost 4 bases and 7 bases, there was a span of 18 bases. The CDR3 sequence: CASSPGTPPGEQYF. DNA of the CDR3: TGCGCCAGCAGCCCCGGGACTCCGCCGGGGGAGCAGTACTTC.

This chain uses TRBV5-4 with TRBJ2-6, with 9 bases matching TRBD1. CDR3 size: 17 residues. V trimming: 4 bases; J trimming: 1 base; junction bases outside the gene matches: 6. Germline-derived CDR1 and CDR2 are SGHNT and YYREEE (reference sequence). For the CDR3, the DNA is TGTGCCAGCAGCGTCCGGGACAGGGAGTCTGGGGCCAACGTCCTGACTTTC. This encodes CASSVRDRESGANVLTF.

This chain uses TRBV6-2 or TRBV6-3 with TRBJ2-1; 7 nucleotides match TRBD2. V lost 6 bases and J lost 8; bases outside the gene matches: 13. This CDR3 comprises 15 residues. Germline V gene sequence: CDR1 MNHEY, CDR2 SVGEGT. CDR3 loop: CASRRAGTVTDEQFF. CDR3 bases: TGTGCCAGCAGAAGAGCGGGAACCGTTACCGATGAGCAGTTCTTC.

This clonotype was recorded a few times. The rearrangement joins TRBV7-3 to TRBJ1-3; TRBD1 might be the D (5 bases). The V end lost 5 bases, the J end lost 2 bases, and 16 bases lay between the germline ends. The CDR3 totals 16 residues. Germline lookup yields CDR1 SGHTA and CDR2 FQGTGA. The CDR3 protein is CASSPSGPEAGNTIYF. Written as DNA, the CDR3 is TGTGCCAGCAGCCCCTCGGGGCCCGAGGCTGGAAACACCATATATTTT.

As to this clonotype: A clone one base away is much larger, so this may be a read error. CDR3 loop: CASSLDDLARFF. The CDR3 DNA reads TGTGCCAGCAGCTTAGACGACCTGGCCCGGTTCTTC. This chain uses TRBV11-2 with TRBJ2-1, with unresolved D. This CDR3 comprises 12 residues. Germline loops: CDR1 SGHAT, CDR2 FQNNGV. Trimming took 0 bases from V and 15 from J, leaving 12 bases between them.

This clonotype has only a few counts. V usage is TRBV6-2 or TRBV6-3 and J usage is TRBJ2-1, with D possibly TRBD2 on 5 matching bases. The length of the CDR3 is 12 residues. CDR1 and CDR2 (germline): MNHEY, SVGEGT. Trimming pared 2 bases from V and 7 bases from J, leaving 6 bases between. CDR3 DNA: TGTGCCAGCAGTTACAGGGAGAATGAGCAGTTCTTC. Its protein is CASSYRENEQFF.

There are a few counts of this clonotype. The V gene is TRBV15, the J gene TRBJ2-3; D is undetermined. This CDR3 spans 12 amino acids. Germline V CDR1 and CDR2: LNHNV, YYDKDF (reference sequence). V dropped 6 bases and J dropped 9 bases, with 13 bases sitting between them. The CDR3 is CATSKGQGTQYF. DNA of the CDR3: TGTGCCACCAGTAAGGGCCAAGGAACGCAGTATTTT. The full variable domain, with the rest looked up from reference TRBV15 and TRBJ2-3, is DAMVIQNPRYQVTQFGKPVTLSCSQTLNHNVMYWYQQKSSQAPKLLFHYYDKDFNNEADTPDNFQSRRPNTSFCFLDIRSPGLGDTAMYLCATSKGQGTQYFGPGTRLTVL.

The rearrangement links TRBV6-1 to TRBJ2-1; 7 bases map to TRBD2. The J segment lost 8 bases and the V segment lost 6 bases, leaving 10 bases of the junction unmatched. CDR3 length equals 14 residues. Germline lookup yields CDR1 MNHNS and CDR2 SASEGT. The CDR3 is CASSPGLVGDEQFF. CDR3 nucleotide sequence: TGTGCCAGCAGCCCCGGACTAGTCGGCGATGAGCAGTTCTTC.

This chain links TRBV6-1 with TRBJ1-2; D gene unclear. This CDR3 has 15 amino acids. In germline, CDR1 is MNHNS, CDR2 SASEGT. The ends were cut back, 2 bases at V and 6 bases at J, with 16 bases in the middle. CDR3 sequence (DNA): TGTGCCAGCAGTGAAAGATCTCCAGTCCCTCATGGCTACACCTTC. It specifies CASSERSPVPHGYTF.

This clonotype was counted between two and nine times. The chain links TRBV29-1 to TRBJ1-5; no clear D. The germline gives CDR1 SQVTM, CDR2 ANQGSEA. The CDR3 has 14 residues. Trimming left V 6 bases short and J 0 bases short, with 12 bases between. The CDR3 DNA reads TGCAGCGTAACCAAGACCGTTAGCAATCAGCCCCAGCATTTT. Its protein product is CSVTKTVSNQPQHF.

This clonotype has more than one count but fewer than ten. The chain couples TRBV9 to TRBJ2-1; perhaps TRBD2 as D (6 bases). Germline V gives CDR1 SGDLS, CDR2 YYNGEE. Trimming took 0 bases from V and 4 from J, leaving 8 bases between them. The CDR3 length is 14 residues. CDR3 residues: CASSVGGTYNEQFF. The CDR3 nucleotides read TGTGCCAGCAGCGTAGGTGGGACTTACAATGAGCAGTTCTTC.

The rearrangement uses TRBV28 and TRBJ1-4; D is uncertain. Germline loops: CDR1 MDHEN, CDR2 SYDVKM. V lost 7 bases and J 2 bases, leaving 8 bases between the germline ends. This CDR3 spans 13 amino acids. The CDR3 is CASTSITNEKLFF. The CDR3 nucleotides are TGTGCCAGCACCTCGATTACTAATGAAAAACTGTTTTTT.

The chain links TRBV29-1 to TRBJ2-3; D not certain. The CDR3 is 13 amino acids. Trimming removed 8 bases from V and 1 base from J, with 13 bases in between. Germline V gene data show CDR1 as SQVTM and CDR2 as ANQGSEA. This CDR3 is CSSGLRGTDTQYF. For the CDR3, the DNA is TGCAGCTCCGGGCTTCGGGGCACAGATACGCAGTATTTT.

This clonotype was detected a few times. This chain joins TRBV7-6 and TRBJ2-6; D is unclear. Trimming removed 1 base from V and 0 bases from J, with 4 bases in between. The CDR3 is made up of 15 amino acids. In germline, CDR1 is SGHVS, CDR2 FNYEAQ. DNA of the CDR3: TGTGCCAGCAGCTTAGGAGTCTCTGGGGCCAACGTCCTGACTTTC. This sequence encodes CASSLGVSGANVLTF.

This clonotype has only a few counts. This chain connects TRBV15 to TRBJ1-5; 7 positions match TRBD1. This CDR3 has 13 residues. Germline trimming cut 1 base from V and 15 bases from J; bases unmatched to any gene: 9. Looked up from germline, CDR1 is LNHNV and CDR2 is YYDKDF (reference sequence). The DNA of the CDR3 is TGTGCCACCAGCAGAGGACCGAAAGGGGGCACGCATTTT. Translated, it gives CATSRGPKGGTHF. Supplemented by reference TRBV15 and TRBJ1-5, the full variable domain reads DAMVIQNPRYQVTQFGKPVTLSCSQTLNHNVMYWYQQKSSQAPKLLFHYYDKDFNNEADTPDNFQSRRPNTSFCFLDIRSPGLGDTAMYLCATSRGPKGGTHFGDGTRLSIL.

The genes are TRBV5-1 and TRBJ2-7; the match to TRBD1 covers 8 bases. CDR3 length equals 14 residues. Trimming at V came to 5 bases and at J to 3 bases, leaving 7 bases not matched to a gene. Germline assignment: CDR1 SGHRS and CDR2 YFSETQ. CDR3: CASRPGTGGYEQYF. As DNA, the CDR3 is TGCGCCAGCAGGCCCGGGACAGGCGGCTACGAGCAGTACTTC. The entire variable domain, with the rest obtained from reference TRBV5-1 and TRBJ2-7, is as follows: KAGVTQTPRYLIKTRGQQVTLSCSPISGHRSVSWYQQTPGQGLQFLFEYFSETQRNKGNFPGRFSGRQFSNSRSEMNVSTLELGDSALYLCASRPGTGGYEQYFGPGTRLTVT.

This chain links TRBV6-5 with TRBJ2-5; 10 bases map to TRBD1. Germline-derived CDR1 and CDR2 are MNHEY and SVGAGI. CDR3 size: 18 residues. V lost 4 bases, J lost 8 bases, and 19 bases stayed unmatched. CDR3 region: CASSWPGQGHDFWATQYF. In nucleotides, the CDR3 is TGTGCCAGCAGTTGGCCGGGACAGGGGCACGACTTCTGGGCCACCCAGTACTTC.

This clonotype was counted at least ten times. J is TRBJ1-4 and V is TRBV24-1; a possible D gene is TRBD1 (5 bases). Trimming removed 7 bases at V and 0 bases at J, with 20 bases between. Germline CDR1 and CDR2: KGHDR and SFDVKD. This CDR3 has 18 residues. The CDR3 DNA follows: TGTGCCACCAGAAGAGAAGCGGGGCAGGATGCAACTAATGAAAAACTGTTTTTT. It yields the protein CATRREAGQDATNEKLFF.

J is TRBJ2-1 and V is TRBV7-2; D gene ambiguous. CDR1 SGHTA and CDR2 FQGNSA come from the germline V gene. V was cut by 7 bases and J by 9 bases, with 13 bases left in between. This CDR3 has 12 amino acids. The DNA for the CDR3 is TGTGCCAGCACGGACCCCCCCCGTGAGCAGTTCTTC. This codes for CASTDPPREQFF.

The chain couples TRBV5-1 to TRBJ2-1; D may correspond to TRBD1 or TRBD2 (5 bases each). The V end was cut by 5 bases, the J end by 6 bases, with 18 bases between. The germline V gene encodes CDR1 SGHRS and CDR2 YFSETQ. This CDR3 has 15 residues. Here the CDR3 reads CASSPGYRGLNEQFF. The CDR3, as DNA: TGCGCCAGCAGTCCCGGATACCGGGGCCTCAATGAGCAGTTCTTC.